Presented here are 28 T cell receptor beta chains from one specimen sequenced in a study of blood T cell repertoires in COVID-19. Method: immunoSEQ multiplex PCR; TCRdb's copy keeps in-frame clones and lacks some. The data hold 55,000 to 65,000 clones, with just over 85% observed a single time. Sequenced input: peripheral blood. These receptors all stem from a man in his 60s with acute or convalescent COVID-19.

V usage is TRBV28 and J usage is TRBJ1-6; tentatively, D is TRBD1 (5 bases). V lost 7 bases, J lost 7 bases, and 20 bases lay in between. The CDR3 runs to 16 residues. Germline V CDR1 and CDR2: MDHEN, SYDVKM. The chain's CDR3 is CASTVRSGPSNSPLHF. DNA of the CDR3: TGTGCCAGCACCGTCCGGTCAGGGCCCTCGAATTCACCCCTCCACTTT.

The chain has TRBV24-1 and TRBJ2-1, with 9 bases lining up with TRBD1. V dropped 3 bases and J dropped 3; count of bases not matched to a gene: 5. Germline CDR1 KGHDR, CDR2 SFDVKD. The CDR3 is 16 amino acids. The CDR3 loop is CATSDQTGGSYNEQFF. The CDR3 coding sequence is TGTGCCACCAGTGATCAAACAGGGGGCAGCTACAATGAGCAGTTCTTC.

The chain links TRBV12-5 to TRBJ2-1; D is unclear. V lost 7 bases to trimming and J lost 0 bases, with 13 bases between them. This CDR3 region has 15 residues. Germline-derived CDR1 and CDR2 are LGHNT and FRNRAP. Written as DNA, the CDR3 is TGTGCTAGTGCCCTCCCCGGTCCCTCCTACAATGAGCAGTTCTTC. Its protein product is CASALPGPSYNEQFF.

The rearrangement links TRBV19 to TRBJ1-2; the D gene is possibly TRBD1 (6 bases). Per germline, CDR1 LNHDA and CDR2 SQIVND (reference sequence). Trimming shortened V by 3 bases and J by 6 bases, and 14 bases separated the two germline ends. CDR3 length equals 14 residues. The CDR3 sequence is CASSIPDRSHGYTF. The CDR3 nucleotides read TGTGCCAGTAGTATCCCGGACAGATCCCATGGCTACACCTTC.

V usage is TRBV7-2 and J usage is TRBJ1-5, with TRBD1 matching 8 bases. The CDR3 is made up of 13 amino acids. The V gene end was trimmed by 4 bases and the J gene end by 8 bases; junction bases not matched to a gene: 4. Germline lookup yields CDR1 SGHTA and CDR2 FQGNSA. The DNA for the CDR3 is TGTGCCAGCAGCTGGACAGGGATCAAGCCCCAGCATTTT. It encodes CASSWTGIKPQHF. Complete variable domain (other parts from reference TRBV7-2 and TRBJ1-5): GAGVSQSPSNKVTEKGKDVELRCDPISGHTALYWYRQSLGQGLEFLIYFQGNSAPDKSGLPSDRFSAERTGGSVSTLTIQRTQQEDSAVYLCASSWTGIKPQHFGDGTRLSIL.

The chain recombines TRBV15 with TRBJ1-2; 8 positions agree with TRBD1. With 6 bases clipped from V and 4 bases from J, the junction kept 10 bases outside the gene matches. CDR1 LNHNV and CDR2 YYDKDF come from the germline V gene (reference sequence). The CDR3 has 15 residues. The CDR3 DNA reads TGTGCCACCAGTATCACAGGGGGGGGCTTCTATGGCTACACCTTC. Its protein is CATSITGGGFYGYTF.

The chain links TRBV24-1 to TRBJ1-5; D is unresolved. V lost 3 bases and J lost 6, with 11 bases in between. Germline V lookup: CDR1 KGHDR, CDR2 SFDVKD. There are 14 residues in the CDR3. The CDR3 DNA sequence: TGTGCCACCAGTGATAGTCCTGCGGGTCAGCCCCAGCATTTT. It codes for CATSDSPAGQPQHF.

As DNA, the CDR3 is TGTGCCAGCAGCCTACAGGGGGTAAACAATCAGCCCCAGCATTTT. Translated, it gives CASSLQGVNNQPQHF. The chain couples TRBV6-5 to TRBJ1-5; 8 nucleotides match TRBD1. J lost 3 bases, V lost 6 bases, and 7 bases had no gene match. In germline, CDR1 is MNHEY, CDR2 SVGAGI. The CDR3 is 15 amino acids.

The genes are TRBV28 and TRBJ1-4, with 8 bases fitting TRBD1. Germline CDR1 reads MDHEN; CDR2 reads SYDVKM. The CDR3 runs 13 residues. With 9 bases clipped from V and 7 bases from J, the junction kept 7 bases outside the gene matches. The CDR3 here is CASQDRVGEKLFF. The CDR3 DNA is TGTGCCAGTCAGGACAGGGTGGGTGAAAAACTGTTTTTT.

V is TRBV5-4 and J is TRBJ2-7; 7 bases are shared with TRBD2. Germline CDR1 SGHNT, CDR2 YYREEE (reference sequence). This CDR3 contains 19 residues. V lost 0 bases to trimming and J lost 6 bases; unmatched junction nucleotides: 21. CDR3 bases: TGTGCCAGCAGCTTGGCCGACTTCCGGGGACTACCCCTTTACTCCGAGCAGTACTTC. The encoded protein is CASSLADFRGLPLYSEQYF. Full variable domain (rest looked up from reference TRBV5-4 and TRBJ2-7): ETGVTQSPTHLIKTRGQQVTLRCSSQSGHNTVSWYQQALGQGPQFIFQYYREEENGRGNFPPRFSGLQFPNYSSELNVNALELDDSALYLCASSLADFRGLPLYSEQYFGPGTRLTVT.

The rearrangement links TRBV21-1 to TRBJ2-3; the table calls TRBD1, which could not be checked here. TRBV21-1 is marked as a pseudogene. The CDR3 is 21 amino acids. Here the CDR3 DNA reads TGTGCCAGCAGCACCTATCCGGGACAGGGGCCCCCCGGCGTGTCCACAGATACGCAGTATTTT. It yields the protein CASSTYPGQGPPGVSTDTQYF.

The chain couples TRBV2 to TRBJ1-1; 11 nucleotides agree with TRBD1. This CDR3 comprises 17 residues. The ends lost 4 bases at V and 1 base at J; junction bases unmatched: 8. The germline gives CDR1 SNHLY, CDR2 FYNNEI. In nucleotides, the CDR3 is TGTGCCAGCAGTGCCCTCGGACAGGGGGCAAGGAACACTGAAGCTTTCTTT. Translating it yields CASSALGQGARNTEAFF.

This clone was observed a few times. The genes are TRBV5-4 and TRBJ2-1, with TRBD2 matching over 10 bases. This CDR3 contains 14 residues. V lost 4 bases and J lost 9; bases outside the gene matches: 7. Germline V gene data show CDR1 as SGHNT and CDR2 as YYREEE (reference sequence). The CDR3 nucleotides read TGTGCCAGCAGCCCTAGCGGGAGAACAGGTGAGCAGTTCTTC. It specifies CASSPSGRTGEQFF.

V gene TRBV18 combines with J gene TRBJ2-7; D possibly corresponds to TRBD2 (7 bases). Trimming left V 8 bases short and J 4 bases short, with 21 bases between. The CDR3 loop spans 15 amino acids. Germline CDR1 and CDR2: KGHSH and LQKENI. CDR3 amino acids: CASTRSGGPTYEQYF. The CDR3 coding sequence is TGTGCCAGCACACGGTCGGGGGGCCCGACGTACGAGCAGTACTTC. Filled out from reference TRBV18 and TRBJ2-7, the complete variable domain reads NAGVMQNPRHLVRRRGQEARLRCSPMKGHSHVYWYRQLPEEGLKFMVYLQKENIIDESGMPKERFSAEFPKEGPSILRIQQVVRGDSAAYFCASTRSGGPTYEQYFGPGTRLTVT.

This chain connects TRBV5-4 to TRBJ2-1, with a weak D call TRBD2 (6 bases). V shed 5 bases and J shed 3 bases, with 12 bases lying between them. Germline V gives CDR1 SGHNT, CDR2 YYREEE (reference sequence). The CDR3 contains 14 residues. CDR3: CASSLQGGYNEQFF. The CDR3 nucleotides read TGTGCCAGCAGTTTGCAGGGAGGCTACAATGAGCAGTTCTTC.

Concerning this clone: A junction end diverges from the germline sequence, so it may reflect a read error. This chain connects TRBV28 to TRBJ2-5; TRBD1 matches 8 bases. This CDR3 is 19 amino acids long. The germline V gene has CDR1 MDHEN and CDR2 SYDVKM. The CDR3 spells CASSFTPQGARFRQKTRYF. CDR3 DNA: TGTGCCAGCAGTTTTACCCCTCAGGGGGCAAGGTTTCGACAGAAGACCCGGTACTTC.

The rearrangement links TRBV12-3 or TRBV12-4 to TRBJ2-7, with 8 bases identical to TRBD1. Trimming took 6 bases from V and 6 from J; bases not matched to a gene: 7. The CDR3 length is 13 residues. Here the CDR3 reads CASRRAGTGEQYF. CDR3 nucleotides: TGTGCCAGCAGGAGAGCTGGGACAGGCGAGCAGTACTTC.

This chain uses TRBV10-1 with TRBJ2-1; D unresolved. The CDR3 spans 13 residues. With 2 bases removed from V and 6 bases from J, the gap between germline ends came to 8 bases. Looked up from germline, CDR1 is WNHNN and CDR2 is SYGVQD (reference sequence). This CDR3 is CASSESSPNEQFF. Here the CDR3 DNA reads TGCGCCAGCAGTGAGAGTAGCCCCAATGAGCAGTTCTTC.

V and J are TRBV7-8 and TRBJ1-1, with D possibly being TRBD1 (5 bases). Germline CDR1 SGHVS, CDR2 FQNEAQ. V shed 6 bases and J shed 7 bases, with 27 bases lying between them. CDR3 length: 17 amino acids. CDR3 DNA sequence: TGTGCCAGCAGTCACGGACGCCTGGGACTCAATGTGGGTGAAGCTTTCTTT. Translation gives CASSHGRLGLNVGEAFF.

This sequence joins TRBV29-1 and TRBJ2-1, with 16 bases matching TRBD2. This CDR3 comprises 17 residues. With 8 bases clipped from V and 8 bases from J, the junction kept 15 bases outside the gene matches. Germline V gene lookup returns CDR1 SQVTM and CDR2 ANQGSEA. The CDR3 protein is CSLGVGLAGGPSDEQFF. Written as DNA, the CDR3 is TGCAGCTTGGGGGTGGGACTAGCGGGAGGGCCCTCGGATGAGCAGTTCTTC.

This chain links TRBV9 with TRBJ2-7; tentative D call: TRBD2 (6 bases). Deletions cut 0 bases from V and 1 base from J, with 11 bases between. The CDR3 runs 15 residues. Germline V gene lookup returns CDR1 SGDLS and CDR2 YYNGEE. The CDR3 is CASSVDGSSSYEQYF. The CDR3 region has the DNA TGTGCCAGCAGCGTAGACGGGAGCTCTTCCTACGAGCAGTACTTC. Together with reference TRBV9 and TRBJ2-7, the CDR3 gives the full variable domain: DSGVTQTPKHLITATGQRVTLRCSPRSGDLSVYWYQQSLDQGLQFLIQYYNGEERAKGNILERFSAQQFPDLHSELNLSSLELGDSALYFCASSVDGSSSYEQYFGPGTRLTVT.

The genes are TRBV7-3 and TRBJ2-7; 11 bases agree with TRBD1. The V and J ends lost 4 bases and 5 bases, in that order; junction bases with no gene match: 7. The V gene's germline CDR1 is SGHTA and CDR2 FQGTGA. The CDR3 has 15 residues. The CDR3 loop is CASSSGTGGENEQYF. The CDR3 coding sequence is TGTGCCAGCAGCTCCGGGACAGGGGGTGAAAACGAGCAGTACTTC.

Points on this clone: The DNA is left out, because the CDR3 cannot be placed on it with certainty; the CDR3 is given as TCRdb lists it. The chain is built from TRBV7-3 and TRBJ2-2; TRBD2, the table's D call, was not compared with the DNA. The length of the CDR3 is 22 amino acids, counting both ends. Germline V gives CDR1 SGHTA, CDR2 FQGTGA. CDR3 in amino acids: CAIIGLAGGKTKPFKLAGSCFF.

V is TRBV5-1 and J is TRBJ1-1, with a weak D call TRBD1 (5 bases). This CDR3 has 14 amino acids. V gave up 5 bases and J gave up 4 bases, with 15 bases separating them. Germline V gene data show CDR1 as SGHRS and CDR2 as YFSETQ. CDR3 sequence reads: CASRPQGSSTEAFF. Written as DNA, the CDR3 is TGCGCCAGCAGACCCCAGGGCTCGAGCACTGAAGCTTTCTTT.

This rearrangement joins TRBV7-9 to TRBJ1-3; no reliable D call. The CDR3 loop spans 15 amino acids. Looked up from germline, CDR1 is SEHNR and CDR2 is FQNEAQ (reference sequence). Trimming took off 1 base at V and 4 bases at J, with 11 bases between the two ends. The DNA of the CDR3 is TGTGCCAGCAGCTTAGACAGCTCCCGAGGAAACACCATATATTTT. This codes for CASSLDSSRGNTIYF.

This clone was counted a single time. CDR3 loop: CASSTGNQPQHF. CDR3 sequence (DNA): TGTGCCAGCAGCACAGGGAATCAGCCCCAGCATTTT. The chain employs TRBV2 and TRBJ1-5; perhaps TRBD1 as D (6 bases). The CDR3 length is 12 residues. Germline assignment: CDR1 SNHLY and CDR2 FYNNEI. The V and J ends lost 6 bases and 4 bases respectively, with 7 bases between them.

The chain joins TRBV2 to TRBJ1-3, with a weak D call TRBD1 (5 bases). The CDR3 covers 13 residues. Germline V CDR1 and CDR2: SNHLY, FYNNEI. V was pared by 6 bases and J by 4 bases, with 10 bases between. The CDR3 DNA follows: TGTGCCAGCAGCGGACGACAGGGAAACACCATATATTTT. The encoded protein is CASSGRQGNTIYF.

The chain carries TRBV23-1 and TRBJ1-5; D is unresolved. TRBV23-1 is an open reading frame, and its role is uncertain. The CDR3 has 15 amino acids. Trimming removed 4 bases from V and 1 base from J, with 11 bases in between. The CDR3 DNA reads as TGCGCCAGCAGTCTACGTGAGCCGAGCAATCAGCCCCAGCATTTT. Its protein product is CASSLREPSNQPQHF.